The sequence of this T cell receptor beta chain was determined in a study of blood T cell repertoires in COVID-19. The CDR3 spans 14 residues. V lost 4 bases and J 1 base, leaving 10 bases between the germline ends. Germline V lookup: CDR1 MNHEY, CDR2 SVGAGI. Produced via immunoSEQ multiplex PCR; TCRdb's table is partial and in-frame only. The sample holds about 75,000 clones; about 79% are singletons and the top ten take around 24%. This chain joins TRBV6-5 and TRBJ1-2; D may be TRBD1 (6 bases). This TCR was recovered from a woman in her fifties or sixties with acute or convalescent COVID-19. Sequenced material: peripheral blood. For the CDR3, the DNA is TGTGCCAGCAGTTTAACGGGACATAACTATGGCTACACCTTC. This encodes CASSLTGHNYGYTF.